This T cell receptor (beta chain) was captured in a study of graft-versus-host responses after intestinal transplantation. The repertoire was sequenced with immunoSEQ multiplex PCR; TCRdb's copy has only in-frame clones and lacks some. The table has 45,000 to 55,000 clones, roughly 89% seen once; the top ten hold less than 6.5%. The source is a human patient who received an intestinal transplant, so some T cells may come from the graft donor. The sample here was PBMCs, taken 650 to 680 days after intestinal transplant.

The CDR3 region has the DNA TGTGCCAGCAGTGCCGGGACTAGCGGGGGGGCCGGGTGGCGGTTCTTC. This codes for CASSAGTSGGAGWRFF. The V and J genes are TRBV2 and TRBJ2-1; 16 bases match TRBD2. The CDR3 has 16 amino acids. Germline V gene sequence: CDR1 SNHLY, CDR2 FYNNEI. V shed 4 bases, J shed 15 bases, and the junction held 12 bases outside the gene matches.